This TCR beta chain appears in the sequencing data of a study of early T cells in non-severe SARS-CoV-2 infection listed by TCRdb under 2021. Regarding the study in general: Bulk RNA from unsorted whole blood was used for TCR sequencing, so alpha and beta chains could not be paired.

This clonotype was observed a handful of times. Its antigen target is currently unknown. Nothing much larger sits one base from this clone, and base qualities are not available. The library came from 5' RACE. The reads were generated on a NextSeq 500. To correct for sequencing error and PCR bias, the TCR library protocol tagged individual cDNA molecules with unique molecular identifiers. Both TCR alpha and beta chains were sequenced, and tight co-correlation was observed between alpha and beta sequence abundances in each sample. The published analysis was carried out like this. Decombinator V4 was used to perform V gene, J gene and CDR3 annotation of TCR sequences. Expanded TCRs were defined as changing significantly between any two time points under a Poisson model with p below 0.0001. TCR abundances were normalised to the total number of TCRs sequenced per sample and expressed as counts per million. TRAV1-2 paired with TRAJ12, TRAJ20 or TRAJ33 defined MAIT TCRs, while TRAV10 paired with TRAJ18 defined iNKT TCRs. VDJdb, accessed 1 November 2021, was searched for CMV, EBV and SARS-CoV-2 annotated TCRs, excluding TCRs annotated for multiple antigens. TCRdb ran its own pipeline on the public reads, namely fastp trimming at Q25 and MiXCR clone calling, and kept in-frame beta chains. Rows are unified per CDR3 protein, each entry keeping the most common DNA and genes. Here the V and J calls rest on TCRdb's processing, not on the authors' analysis. The sample table records approximately 79,000 distinct CDR3 sequences; roughly 12% of these occur just once. The ten largest account for about 1.1% of the sample.

The paper as a whole reports these results and caveats: Matching against VDJdb was skewed toward anti-spike CD8 responses, likely underestimated virus-specific expansions, and missed private and CD4 specificities.

The study was a case-control design nested within a healthcare worker cohort in London, UK, with weekly nasopharyngeal swab PCR tests and blood sampling. Between 23 and 31 March 2020, the week of the UK lockdown, healthcare workers were enrolled and then followed up weekly for as long as 16 weeks. CDR1 is given as MNHNS and CDR2 as SASEGT, both from the germline V gene. V drops 6 bases and J drops 3 bases, leaving 27 bases in between. Counted from cysteine to phenylalanine, this CDR3 has 18 amino acids. The entry retains the CDR3 DNA only, 54 bases that are in frame from base 1. Sequenced input: whole blood. This sequence uses TRBV6-1 and TRBJ2-7; tentative D gene TRBD2, with 5 bases matching. The receptor's source is an adult who was a healthcare worker with PCR-confirmed SARS-CoV-2 infection or an uninfected control (not recorded which). CDR3 sequence: CASRPLPGLPGKLYEQYF. In nucleotides, the sequence is TGTGCCAGCAGACCCCTTCCCGGACTCCCAGGAAAGCTCTACGAGCAGTACTTC.